Listed below are T cell receptor beta chains from one sample, sequenced in a study of PD-L1 blockade in urothelial cancer. Clones were read by immunoSEQ multiplex PCR, and TCRdb kept only the in-frame ones, dropping some. The table lists 85,000 to 130,000 clones, about nine tenths of them singletons, with about 0.91% in the top ten. The source material was PBMCs, sampled around atezolizumab (anti-PD-L1) treatment. These receptors came from an elderly woman with urothelial cancer. Both conserved end residues are part of each CDR3. The D gene is left open where the match is weak. For some rows the clone size is stated as once, few or many, or as a class when expanded; others skip it.

V gene	CDR3 length	D gene	clone size	J gene	CDR3 DNA	CDR3 protein
TRBV5-6	17	TRBD2	.	TRBJ2-3	TGTGCCAGCAGCTTCAAAACCGCGGGAGTGAGTACAGATACGCAGTATTTT	CASSFKTAGVSTDTQYF
TRBV11-2	13	.	.	TRBJ2-7	TGTGCCAGCAGCTTAGGCAGGGACTACGAGCAGTACTTC	CASSLGRDYEQYF
TRBV5-1	15	.	.	TRBJ1-4	TGCGCCAGCACCCTGTATGGGCCGTATAATGAAAAACTGTTTTTT	CASTLYGPYNEKLFF
TRBV6-1	16	.	once	TRBJ2-5	TGTGCCAGCAGTGAAGTTGGGGGGTTAGGGAGGGAGACCCAGTACTTC	CASSEVGGLGRETQYF
TRBV9	15	.	once	TRBJ1-5	TGTGCCAGCAGCGTAGCTGGGCAGGGCAATCAGCCCCAGCATTTT	CASSVAGQGNQPQHF
TRBV9	15	TRBD2	.	TRBJ2-1	TGTGCCAGCAGCGCACTGGGGGGGAAAGGCAATGAGCAGTTCTTC	CASSALGGKGNEQFF
TRBV27	12	.	.	TRBJ2-7	TGTGCCAGCAGTTCCTACTCCAGGGAGCAGTACTTC	CASSSYSREQYF
TRBV7-7	15	TRBD1	.	TRBJ1-6	TGTGCCAGCAGCCCCGGGACAGGGGGTAATTCACCCCTCCACTTT	CASSPGTGGNSPLHF
TRBV4-1	15	.	once	TRBJ1-1	TGCGCCAGCAGCCACCCATACCAGGGGAACACTGAAGCTTTCTTT	CASSHPYQGNTEAFF
TRBV30	13	.	.	TRBJ1-2	TGTGCCTGGAGTCCAGCGAAACCGTATGGCTACACCTTC	CAWSPAKPYGYTF
TRBV10-3	12	.	.	TRBJ2-1	TGTGCCATCAGGACTCTACGGCGGGGTCAGTTCTTC	CAIRTLRRGQFF
TRBV7-2	15	.	few	TRBJ1-2	TGTGCCAGCAGCCGACCCGAACTAGCTAACTATGGCTACACCTTC	CASSRPELANYGYTF
TRBV6-1	15	TRBD1	.	TRBJ1-4	TGTGCCAGCAGTTTATCCGGGACAGGGGGTGAAAAACTGTTTTTT	CASSLSGTGGEKLFF
TRBV28	15	.	.	TRBJ1-5	TGTGCCAGCAGTTTAAGCCGACTTAGCAATCAGCCCCAGCATTTT	CASSLSRLSNQPQHF
TRBV6-5	16	.	.	TRBJ2-3	TGTGCCAGCAGTTCCGAGGGACTGGCGCAACGGGGTACGCAGTATTTT	CASSSEGLAQRGTQYF
TRBV28	13	TRBD1	.	TRBJ1-2	TGTGCCAGCAGCCTGACAGGGGGTGCTGGCTACACCTTC	CASSLTGGAGYTF
TRBV11-2	14	.	.	TRBJ1-1	TGTGCCAGCAGCTTAGATCTTAGGAACACTGAAGCTTTCTTT	CASSLDLRNTEAFF
TRBV6-1	14	.	.	TRBJ2-7	TGTGCCAGCATTACGGACGGGAACTCCTACGAGCAGTACTTC	CASITDGNSYEQYF
TRBV7-2	16	.	.	TRBJ2-7	TGTGCCAGCAGCTTCCACATAGCAGGAGGCTCCTACGAGCAGTACTTC	CASSFHIAGGSYEQYF
TRBV5-4	13	.	.	TRBJ1-5	TGTGCCAGCAGCTTTGAGGGAGATCAGCCCCAGCATTTT	CASSFEGDQPQHF
TRBV27	15	TRBD2	.	TRBJ2-7	TGTGCCAGCAGTGGGACTAGCGGATTGACCTACGAGCAGTACTTC	CASSGTSGLTYEQYF
TRBV4-2	18	TRBD1	.	TRBJ1-4	TGTGCCAGCAGCCTTCCCGGGACAGGGGGCTTGGCTAATGAAAAACTGTTTTTT	CASSLPGTGGLANEKLFF
TRBV5-1	13	TRBD2	once	TRBJ2-2	TGCGCCAGCAGCGAGCGGGGTACCGGGGAGCTGTTTTTT	CASSERGTGELFF
TRBV7-3	16	.	.	TRBJ2-1	TGTGCCAGCAGCTTAATTAGCGCGCCAAACTACAATGAGCAGTTCTTC	CASSLISAPNYNEQFF
TRBV4-1	17	TRBD2	.	TRBJ2-5	TGCGCCAGCAGCCAAGATGCCCGTCTAGCGGGAGGAGAGACCCAGTACTTC	CASSQDARLAGGETQYF
TRBV28	15	TRBD1	.	TRBJ2-1	TGTGCCAGCGTACCGACAGGGTGGGTCGTCAATGAGCAGTTCTTC	CASVPTGWVVNEQFF
TRBV5-1	12	.	once	TRBJ2-7	TGCGCCAGCAGCTTCCCAGGGTCCGAGCAGTACTTC	CASSFPGSEQYF
TRBV5-4	14	TRBD1	.	TRBJ1-2	TGTGCCAGCAGCACCCCGGACAGGAGAGGGGGCTACACCTTC	CASSTPDRRGGYTF
TRBV5-4	14	.	.	TRBJ2-5	TGTGCCAGCAGCTTAACGACAGAAGAAGAGACCCAGTACTTC	CASSLTTEEETQYF
TRBV28	14	.	.	TRBJ2-7	TGTGCCAGCAGTTTAGTTTCTACAGGTGGTGAGCAGTACTTC	CASSLVSTGGEQYF
TRBV28	15	.	.	TRBJ1-5	TGTGCCAGCCGACAATACAGGGTAAGCAATCAGCCCCAGCATTTT	CASRQYRVSNQPQHF
TRBV11-2	14	TRBD2	.	TRBJ2-1	TGTGCCAGCAGACAAGGGACTAGTTCGAATGAGCAGTTCTTC	CASRQGTSSNEQFF
TRBV25-1	15	TRBD1	.	TRBJ2-1	TGTGCCAGCAGTGGACAGGGCCTCTCCTACAATGAGCAGTTCTTC	CASSGQGLSYNEQFF
TRBV5-1	16	TRBD2	.	TRBJ2-1	TGCGCCAGCAGCCCAACTAGCGGTTCAAGAGGTGATGAGCAGTTCTTC	CASSPTSGSRGDEQFF
TRBV28	14	TRBD1	.	TRBJ1-1	TGTGCCAGCAGTTTTCCAGGGGGCGGCACTGAAGCTTTCTTT	CASSFPGGGTEAFF
TRBV29-1	14	TRBD2	once	TRBJ2-1	TGCAGCGTTGGGCGGGAGGGTCGGGGCAATGAGCAGTTCTTC	CSVGREGRGNEQFF
TRBV6-1	14	.	.	TRBJ2-7	TGTGCCAGCAGTGAACCAGGCAGGGCCTACGAGCAGTACTTC	CASSEPGRAYEQYF
TRBV11-2	13	TRBD2	.	TRBJ2-1	TGTGCCAGCAGCTTAGATTTGGCGGGAGGGCAGTTCTTC	CASSLDLAGGQFF
TRBV29-1	14	TRBD1	.	TRBJ2-2	TGCAGCGTCCGACAGGGTACGAACACCGGGGAGCTGTTTTTT	CSVRQGTNTGELFF
TRBV19	15	TRBD1	.	TRBJ1-1	TGTGCCAGTAGCCCAGGGGGAGGATCGAACACTGAAGCTTTCTTT	CASSPGGGSNTEAFF
TRBV2	15	TRBD1	.	TRBJ1-5	TGTGCCAGCACCCCGCAGACAGGGGGAAATCAGCCCCAGCATTTT	CASTPQTGGNQPQHF
TRBV9	12	.	.	TRBJ2-2	TGTGCCAGCAGCTTCGGGACCGGGGAGCTGTTTTTT	CASSFGTGELFF
TRBV6-5	14	.	.	TRBJ1-2	TGTGCCAGCAGACTCCAACAGGGTGACTATGGCTACACCTTC	CASRLQQGDYGYTF
TRBV6-1	15	.	.	TRBJ2-7	TGTGCCAGCAGTGAAGTTGGAGGGAGAACCTACGAGCAGTACTTC	CASSEVGGRTYEQYF
TRBV28	14	.	.	TRBJ1-2	TGTGCCAGCAGTTTGGGGGGGCGCGGCTATGGCTACACCTTC	CASSLGGRGYGYTF
TRBV4-1	16	.	.	TRBJ1-1	TGCGCCAGCAGCGTCCAGGTTCGGGAACCGAACACTGAAGCTTTCTTT	CASSVQVREPNTEAFF
TRBV2	12	.	.	TRBJ2-3	TGTGCCAGCAATCCACTATCAGATACGCAGTATTTT	CASNPLSDTQYF
TRBV4-1	16	TRBD2	.	TRBJ2-7	TGCGCCAGCAGCCAAGATAGAACTAGCGGGAGTTACGAGCAGTACTTC	CASSQDRTSGSYEQYF
TRBV10-3	16	TRBD2	.	TRBJ2-1	TGTGCCATCAGTGACCGAGCGGGAGAGTCCTACAATGAGCAGTTCTTC	CAISDRAGESYNEQFF
TRBV5-1	15	TRBD1	.	TRBJ1-1	TGCGCCAGCAGCGAAGCCGGGACAGAGAACACTGAAGCTTTCTTT	CASSEAGTENTEAFF
TRBV15	16	.	.	TRBJ1-1	TGTGCCACCAGCATGAGAAAGAGCCAGGGTAGGGGTGAAGCTTTCTTT	CATSMRKSQGRGEAFF
TRBV6-1	14	TRBD1	.	TRBJ1-2	TGTGCCAGCAGTGAAGTTCGGGGACAGGCCGGGTACACCTTC	CASSEVRGQAGYTF
TRBV11-2	12	.	.	TRBJ1-1	TGTGCCAGCAGCTTGCAGGTCGGTGAAGCTTTCTTT	CASSLQVGEAFF
TRBV11-3	13	TRBD1	.	TRBJ1-1	TGTGCCAGCAGCTTTCGGACAGGGAGCGAAGCTTTCTTT	CASSFRTGSEAFF
TRBV7-3	14	.	.	TRBJ2-5	TGTGCCAGCAGCCTACGAGAGGGAGCGGAGACCCAGTACTTC	CASSLREGAETQYF
TRBV27	16	TRBD1	.	TRBJ2-2	TGTGCCAGCAGTTTATCCCCCGGGACAGCGAGATGGGAGCTGTTTTTT	CASSLSPGTARWELFF
TRBV19	14	TRBD1	.	TRBJ2-7	TGTGCCAGCAACAGGGGACAGGGAAGCTACGAGCAGTACTTC	CASNRGQGSYEQYF
TRBV4-2	15	TRBD2	.	TRBJ2-7	TGTGCCAGCAGCCAGGCTAGCGGGAGTGGCTACGAGCAGTACTTC	CASSQASGSGYEQYF
TRBV30	14	TRBD2	.	TRBJ2-1	TGTGCCTGGAGTGAAACTAGCGGGAGGCTTAAGCAGTTCTTC	CAWSETSGRLKQFF